This TCR beta chain was sequenced for a study of beta chain features in type 1 diabetes. The CDR3 runs 13 residues. V lost 3 bases and J 4 bases, leaving 10 bases between the germline ends. Germline assignment: CDR1 KGHSH and CDR2 LQKENI. Expressed TCRB transcripts were sequenced after all isolated RNA was converted to cDNA. TCRdb's table, derived via immunoSEQ multiplex PCR, lists solely in-frame clones and lacks some. The table includes around 280,000 clones, approximately 15% detected once. Details on this clone: What it binds is not known.

General observations from the study: Across patients, naive, central memory and Treg TCRB repertoires exhibited apparently greater similarity than was observed across healthy donors. Shortening that was moderate but significant affected the TCRB CDR3s of Type 1 diabetes patients in all four CD4+ subsets.

This TCR derives from a man in his late teens or twenties with type 1 diabetes. The sequenced sample was naive CD4+ T cells from blood. The V gene is TRBV18, the J gene TRBJ2-7; no clear D gene. The CDR3, as DNA: TGTGCCAGCTCACCTGATGTAGATTACGAGCAGTACTTC. It codes for CASSPDVDYEQYF.